A selection of T cell receptor beta chains follows, all from one sample in a study of blood T cell repertoires in COVID-19. Produced via immunoSEQ multiplex PCR; TCRdb's table is partial and in-frame only. The table shows under 200,000 clones, with roughly 84% occurring only once. The sequenced sample was peripheral blood. Every receptor here comes from a woman aged 80 or over with acute or convalescent COVID-19. CDR3s include the opening cysteine and the closing phenylalanine or tryptophan. The D gene is left open where the match is weak. Expanded clones get a size class; other rows say once, few or many, or leave the size out.

d_gene: -; v_gene: TRBV6-2/TRBV6-3; j_gene: TRBJ2-3; abundance: -; CDR3aa: CASSSRLSGVPDTQYF; CDR3nt: TGTGCCAGCAGTTCCCGACTATCGGGAGTACCAGATACGCAGTATTTT
d_gene: -; v_gene: TRBV10-3; j_gene: TRBJ1-1; abundance: -; CDR3aa: CAINPPQANTEAFF; CDR3nt: TGTGCCATCAATCCCCCTCAAGCGAACACTGAAGCTTTCTTT
d_gene: TRBD2; v_gene: TRBV28; j_gene: TRBJ2-7; abundance: few; CDR3aa: CASSTSGQTYEQYF; CDR3nt: TGTGCCAGCAGTACTAGCGGGCAGACCTACGAGCAGTACTTC
d_gene: -; v_gene: TRBV5-1; j_gene: TRBJ2-3; abundance: -; CDR3aa: CASSTQGDTQYF; CDR3nt: TGCGCCAGCAGCACACAGGGCGATACGCAGTATTTT
d_gene: -; v_gene: TRBV12-5; j_gene: TRBJ1-4; abundance: -; CDR3aa: CAGQNEKLFF; CDR3nt: TGTGCAGGACAGAATGAAAAACTGTTTTTT
d_gene: -; v_gene: TRBV19; j_gene: TRBJ1-5; abundance: -; CDR3aa: CASSILLTPVGNQPQHF; CDR3nt: TGTGCCAGTAGTATATTACTCACCCCGGTGGGCAATCAGCCCCAGCATTTT
d_gene: -; v_gene: TRBV9; j_gene: TRBJ2-2; abundance: -; CDR3aa: CASSPSRGQLKENTGELFF; CDR3nt: TGTGCCAGCAGCCCTTCCAGGGGCCAATTAAAAGAGAACACCGGGGAGCTGTTTTTT
d_gene: -; v_gene: TRBV2; j_gene: TRBJ1-1; abundance: -; CDR3aa: CASMTTGSRTTEAFF; CDR3nt: TGTGCCAGCATGACGACAGGCTCGCGGACCACTGAAGCTTTCTTT
d_gene: -; v_gene: TRBV24-1; j_gene: TRBJ2-5; abundance: -; CDR3aa: CATSDTGQTGWETQYF; CDR3nt: TGTGCCACCAGTGATACAGGACAGACCGGTTGGGAGACCCAGTACTTC
d_gene: -; v_gene: TRBV6-5; j_gene: TRBJ2-3; abundance: -; CDR3aa: CASSWSGRQGDTQYF; CDR3nt: TGTGCCAGCAGTTGGTCAGGCCGTCAGGGGGATACGCAGTATTTT
d_gene: -; v_gene: TRBV20-1; j_gene: TRBJ2-7; abundance: -; CDR3aa: CSARVSDEQYF; CDR3nt: TGCAGTGCTAGAGTATCCGACGAGCAGTACTTC
d_gene: TRBD2; v_gene: TRBV3-1/TRBV3-2; j_gene: TRBJ2-3; abundance: -; CDR3aa: CASSQFRGVGTDTQYF; CDR3nt: TGTGCCAGCAGCCAATTCCGGGGGGTTGGGACAGATACGCAGTATTTT
d_gene: TRBD1; v_gene: TRBV9; j_gene: TRBJ2-5; abundance: -; CDR3aa: CASSKTLDREIQETQYF; CDR3nt: TGTGCCAGCAGCAAAACTCTGGACAGGGAGATTCAAGAGACCCAGTACTTC
d_gene: TRBD1; v_gene: TRBV10-2; j_gene: TRBJ1-1; abundance: once; CDR3aa: CASRGQGMITEAFF; CDR3nt: TGCGCCAGCCGGGGACAGGGAATGATCACTGAAGCTTTCTTT
d_gene: TRBD2; v_gene: TRBV11-2; j_gene: TRBJ2-3; abundance: -; CDR3aa: CASSLLTSGGDTQYF; CDR3nt: TGTGCCAGCAGCTTATTGACTAGCGGGGGGGATACGCAGTATTTT
d_gene: TRBD1; v_gene: TRBV29-1; j_gene: TRBJ1-2; abundance: -; CDR3aa: CSVFPGQEHYGYTF; CDR3nt: TGCAGCGTTTTCCCGGGACAGGAACACTATGGCTACACCTTC
d_gene: -; v_gene: TRBV15; j_gene: TRBJ1-1; abundance: once; CDR3aa: CATTGWGLAEAFF; CDR3nt: TGTGCCACCACGGGGTGGGGGCTCGCTGAAGCTTTCTTT
d_gene: -; v_gene: TRBV3-1/TRBV3-2; j_gene: TRBJ2-7; abundance: -; CDR3aa: CASRWRAHEQYF; CDR3nt: TGTGCCAGCAGATGGAGGGCCCACGAGCAGTACTTC
d_gene: TRBD1; v_gene: TRBV25-1; j_gene: TRBJ2-3; abundance: -; CDR3aa: CASSEFRDRVDSDTQYF; CDR3nt: TGTGCCAGCAGTGAATTTCGGGACAGGGTGGACTCAGATACGCAGTATTTT
d_gene: TRBD1; v_gene: TRBV6-2/TRBV6-3; j_gene: TRBJ2-5; abundance: -; CDR3aa: CASSGQGAVWETQYF; CDR3nt: TGTGCCAGCAGTGGGCAGGGGGCGGTTTGGGAGACCCAGTACTTC
d_gene: TRBD2; v_gene: TRBV6-5; j_gene: TRBJ2-1; abundance: -; CDR3aa: CASSWTSGPWEGQFF; CDR3nt: TGTGCCAGCAGCTGGACTAGCGGTCCTTGGGAGGGGCAGTTCTTC
d_gene: -; v_gene: TRBV6-5; j_gene: TRBJ1-6; abundance: few; CDR3aa: CASDRWNSPLHF; CDR3nt: TGTGCCAGCGACAGATGGAATTCACCCCTCCACTTT
d_gene: -; v_gene: TRBV7-2; j_gene: TRBJ2-7; abundance: once; CDR3aa: CASSLYYEQYF; CDR3nt: TGTGCCAGCAGCCTCTACTACGAGCAGTACTTC
d_gene: -; v_gene: TRBV2; j_gene: TRBJ2-4; abundance: -; CDR3aa: CASLSGIKNIQYF; CDR3nt: TGTGCCAGCCTTAGCGGTATCAAAAACATTCAGTACTTC
d_gene: TRBD1; v_gene: TRBV18; j_gene: TRBJ1-2; abundance: many; CDR3aa: CASSLRQGDYGYTF; CDR3nt: TGTGCCAGCTCACTCAGACAGGGAGACTATGGCTACACCTTC
d_gene: -; v_gene: TRBV12-2; j_gene: TRBJ2-7; abundance: -; CDR3aa: CASRSIHRLAVYEQYF; CDR3nt: TGTGCAAGTCGCTCAATCCATAGACTAGCAGTATACGAGCAGTACTTC
d_gene: -; v_gene: TRBV12-3/TRBV12-4; j_gene: TRBJ1-1; abundance: -; CDR3aa: CASRTWVAETFF; CDR3nt: TGTGCCAGCAGGACTTGGGTAGCGGAGACTTTCTTT
d_gene: -; v_gene: TRBV19; j_gene: TRBJ1-2; abundance: -; CDR3aa: CASSSRRENYGYTF; CDR3nt: TGTGCCAGTAGTTCGAGAAGGGAGAACTATGGCTACACCTTC